The clone carrying this T cell receptor beta chain came up a few times. Its antigen is not known. The sample is drawn from a study of T-cell memory formation after mild COVID-19. Study as a whole: TCR clustering was largely donor specific.

Germline CDR1 and CDR2: MNHNS and SASEGT. V lost 6 bases, J lost 5 bases, and 14 bases stayed unmatched. The CDR3 totals 16 residues. MiXCR was run by TCRdb on the 5' RACE reads, yielding one entry per CDR3 protein. The sample has about half a million distinct CDR3 sequences, approximately 18% seen once. Study-level results: Nothing confirmed that second-wave clones peaking on day 37 were specific for SARS-CoV-2. Several responding clones turned up in pre-infection memory, indicating that cross-reactive memory may have taken part. From day 15 to 85, contracting clones were balanced between CD4 and CD8, whereas later expanders leaned toward CD4+.

The receptor comes from an adult woman who had mild COVID-19 (a few samples of this study predate the infection). Cell type and time point are not known. Material: PBMCs or a T cell subset sorted from them (not recorded which). This chain uses TRBV6-1 with TRBJ1-1, with 8 bases lining up with TRBD1. CDR3 protein: CASRSFLDRERTEAFF. CDR3 DNA: TGTGCCAGCAGGAGCTTCTTGGACAGGGAAAGAACTGAAGCTTTCTTT.